This is a list of T cell receptor beta chains from one sample in a study of spatial heterogeneity in lung cancer. One entry per CDR3 protein, called by TCRdb with MiXCR from the 5' RACE reads. This table holds some 87,000 distinct CDR3 sequences, 7% to 9% found once. The sample consisted of PBMCs, taken at surgery. Source of these receptors: a male donor with early-stage non-small cell lung cancer. The CDR3 runs from the conserved cysteine through the conserved F or W. D genes are given only for firm matches. Expanded clones get a size class; other rows say once, few or many, or leave the size out.

- TRBJ2-3 few TRBV30 CAWSPPRGGDTQYF TGTGCCTGGAGCCCTCCGCGGGGAGGAGATACGCAGTATTTT
- TRBJ2-3 - TRBV19 CASNPRYQTDTQYF TGTGCCAGTAACCCGAGGTATCAAACAGATACGCAGTATTTT
- TRBJ2-1 many TRBV5-1 CASSLEQHSYNEQFF TGCGCCAGCAGCTTGGAACAGCACTCCTACAATGAGCAGTTCTTC
TRBD2 TRBJ2-7 few TRBV9 CASSVAGLAEIYEQYF TGTGCCAGCAGCGTAGCGGGACTAGCGGAGATATACGAGCAGTACTTC
- TRBJ2-5 few TRBV12-3/TRBV12-4 CASSYLARQETQYF TGTGCCAGCAGTTATTTAGCCCGACAAGAGACCCAGTACTTC
- TRBJ1-5 many TRBV21-1 CASRPTLGNRPQHF TGTGCCAGCAGGCCCACCCTCGGGAACCGGCCCCAGCATTTT
- TRBJ2-3 - TRBV7-2 CASSQDREGTDTQYF TGTGCCAGCAGCCAAGACAGGGAGGGCACAGATACGCAGTATTTT
- TRBJ2-2 few TRBV20-1 CSARGRQSNTGELFF TGCAGTGCTAGAGGCCGACAATCCAACACCGGGGAGCTGTTTTTT
- TRBJ2-2 - TRBV29-1 CSARARGTGELFF TGCAGCGCCCGCGCTAGGGGCACCGGGGAGCTGTTTTTT
TRBD2 TRBJ2-5 - TRBV7-2 CASSTSGGAEETQYF TGTGCCAGCAGTACTAGCGGGGGGGCCGAAGAGACCCAGTACTTC
- TRBJ2-5 - TRBV15 CATSRAQLEIWGQETQYF TGTGCCACCAGCAGAGCCCAGTTAGAGATATGGGGGCAAGAGACCCAGTACTTC
TRBD2 TRBJ2-3 - TRBV10-3 CAIESGSEGDTQYF TGTGCCATCGAGAGCGGGAGCGAAGGAGATACGCAGTATTTT
TRBD1 TRBJ1-3 many TRBV7-7 CASSRDRGEGNTIYF TGTGCCAGCAGCCGGGACAGGGGGGAAGGAAACACCATATATTTT
- TRBJ1-6 many TRBV28 CASSAPYSPLHF TGTGCCAGCAGTGCTCCCTACTCACCCCTCCACTTT
- TRBJ2-3 few TRBV4-1 CASSYDTDTQYF TGCGCCAGCAGCTACGACACAGATACGCAGTATTTT
TRBD1 TRBJ2-7 many TRBV10-3 CAISWDRGEQYF TGTGCCATCAGTTGGGACAGGGGCGAGCAGTACTTC
TRBD1 TRBJ2-1 - TRBV5-1 CASSWGQGYNEQFF TGCGCCAGCAGCTGGGGACAGGGCTACAATGAGCAGTTCTTC
- TRBJ2-5 many TRBV20-1 CSGRQGQETQYF TGCAGTGGTAGGCAGGGGCAAGAGACCCAGTACTTC
TRBD1 TRBJ1-5 - TRBV12-3/TRBV12-4 CASSPGDRGLMPQHF TGTGCCAGCAGTCCGGGGGACAGGGGGCTGATGCCCCAGCATTTT
TRBD1 TRBJ1-5 many TRBV6-2/TRBV6-3 CASSPQDRGRGNQPQHF TGTGCCAGCAGTCCTCAGGACAGGGGCCGGGGGAATCAGCCCCAGCATTTT
TRBD1 TRBJ1-4 few TRBV27 CASSGQGIGNEKLFF TGTGCCAGCAGTGGACAGGGGATTGGTAATGAAAAACTGTTTTTT
- TRBJ2-3 - TRBV6-2/TRBV6-3 CASRREDGTDTQYF TGTGCCAGCAGACGGGAAGACGGTACAGATACGCAGTATTTT
TRBD2 TRBJ2-1 - TRBV5-1 CASSFISGGADEQFF TGCGCCAGCAGCTTCATTAGCGGGGGGGCGGATGAGCAGTTCTTC
- TRBJ2-1 few TRBV19 CASSIVGAGEQFF TGTGCCAGTAGTATTGTCGGGGCGGGTGAGCAGTTCTTC
- TRBJ1-5 few TRBV5-6 CASSLNANQPQHF TGTGCCAGCAGCTTGAACGCAAATCAGCCCCAGCATTTT
TRBD1 TRBJ2-1 - TRBV7-8 CASSLVRGPNEQFF TGTGCCAGCAGCTTAGTCAGGGGGCCAAATGAGCAGTTCTTC
TRBD1 TRBJ2-2 - TRBV9 CASSVAGQGIGELFF TGTGCCAGCAGCGTAGCTGGACAGGGGATCGGGGAGCTGTTTTTT
- TRBJ2-2 few TRBV13 CASSLITGELFF TGTGCCAGCAGCTTAATCACCGGGGAGCTGTTTTTT
- TRBJ1-3 many TRBV29-1 CSVQGFGGNTIYF TGCAGCGTCCAGGGGTTCGGTGGAAACACCATATATTTT
- TRBJ1-5 many TRBV28 CASTKGGASQPQHF TGTGCCAGCACCAAGGGGGGGGCAAGTCAGCCCCAGCATTTT
- TRBJ2-4 many TRBV7-2 CASSSTGTAKNIQYF TGTGCCAGCAGCTCAACCGGGACAGCCAAAAACATTCAGTACTTC
- TRBJ2-1 - TRBV2 CASTLASSYNEQFF TGTGCCAGCACATTAGCCTCCTCCTACAATGAGCAGTTCTTC
TRBD1 TRBJ1-5 few TRBV7-9 CASSRTGGQPQHF TGTGCCAGCAGCAGGACAGGGGGTCAGCCCCAGCATTTT
- TRBJ1-2 few TRBV20-1 CSAREGTRRGGYTF TGCAGTGCTAGAGAGGGAACTCGCCGTGGTGGCTACACCTTC
TRBD1 TRBJ2-5 many TRBV20-1 CSARDLKRGLETQYF TGCAGTGCTAGAGATTTAAAGAGGGGGCTGGAGACCCAGTACTTC
- TRBJ1-5 - TRBV7-6 CASSLQGDQPQHF TGTGCCAGCAGCTTACAGGGAGATCAGCCCCAGCATTTT
- TRBJ1-5 - TRBV4-2 CASSQEGLSNQPQHF TGTGCCAGCAGCCAAGAGGGGCTTAGCAATCAGCCCCAGCATTTT
TRBD2 TRBJ2-2 many TRBV20-1 CSARPAGKNTGELFF TGCAGTGCTAGACCAGCGGGGAAGAACACCGGGGAGCTGTTTTTT
TRBD2 TRBJ2-7 few TRBV28 CASSLGLAASYEQYF TGTGCCAGCAGTTTAGGGCTAGCGGCATCGTACGAGCAGTACTTC
TRBD2 TRBJ2-2 few TRBV11-2 CASSPPRLAITGELFF TGTGCCAGCAGCCCTCCGAGACTAGCGATCACCGGGGAGCTGTTTTTT
- TRBJ1-6 - TRBV10-1 CASKELSYNSPLHF TGCGCCAGCAAGGAGCTCTCCTATAATTCACCCCTCCACTTT
TRBD1 TRBJ1-1 few TRBV29-1 CSGGQGFSNTEAFF TGCAGCGGGGGACAGGGGTTTTCGAACACTGAAGCTTTCTTT
TRBD1 TRBJ1-1 few TRBV4-1 CASSQRQGILAFF TGCGCCAGCAGCCAGAGACAGGGGATCTTGGCTTTCTTT
- TRBJ2-2 - TRBV5-1 CASSPYMNTGELFF TGCGCCAGCAGCCCCTACATGAACACCGGGGAGCTGTTTTTT
- TRBJ2-1 - TRBV7-2 CASSSGTETYNEQFF TGTGCCAGCAGCTCGGGAACGGAGACCTACAATGAGCAGTTCTTC
- TRBJ2-7 - TRBV20-1 CSAPGPDSYEQYF TGCAGTGCCCCCGGACCGGACTCCTACGAGCAGTACTTC
TRBD2 TRBJ2-1 few TRBV2 CASRQAGPYNEQFF TGTGCCAGCAGGCAAGCGGGACCCTACAATGAGCAGTTCTTC
TRBD1 TRBJ2-1 - TRBV5-1 CASSLTDRVNEQFF TGCGCCAGCAGCTTAACGGACAGGGTCAATGAGCAGTTCTTC
TRBD1 TRBJ1-6 many TRBV20-1 CSAIQGKALHF TGCAGTGCCATACAGGGGAAGGCCCTCCACTTT
- TRBJ2-7 - TRBV9 CASSVAGDRREQYF TGTGCCAGCAGCGTAGCGGGGGACCGGCGCGAGCAGTACTTC
- TRBJ2-6 - TRBV12-3/TRBV12-4 CASSFSSGANVLTF TGTGCCAGCAGTTTTTCCTCTGGGGCCAACGTCCTGACTTTC
- TRBJ2-7 - TRBV23-1 CASSTRGNPYEQYF TGCGCCAGCAGTACACGGGGGAACCCCTACGAGCAGTACTTC
TRBD2 TRBJ2-3 few TRBV5-1 CASSLETSWSRTQYF TGCGCCAGCAGCTTGGAGACTAGCTGGTCCCGTACGCAGTATTTT
- TRBJ2-5 - TRBV24-1 CATSAAGQLGETQYF TGTGCCACCAGTGCTGCAGGACAGTTGGGAGAGACCCAGTACTTC
- TRBJ2-5 - TRBV5-1 CASSFGFQETQYF TGCGCCAGCAGCTTCGGTTTCCAAGAGACCCAGTACTTC
- TRBJ2-4 many TRBV5-1 CASSLDGKNIQYF TGCGCCAGCAGCTTGGACGGGAAAAACATTCAGTACTTC
TRBD2 TRBJ2-3 - TRBV2 CASTSGSTDTQYF TGTGCCAGCACTAGCGGGAGCACAGATACGCAGTATTTT
- TRBJ2-3 many TRBV18 CASSPPSRSDTQYF TGTGCCAGCTCACCACCGAGCAGATCAGATACGCAGTATTTT
- TRBJ1-6 few TRBV6-1 CASRRGARDSPLHF TGTGCCAGCAGGAGGGGGGCCAGGGATTCACCCCTCCACTTT
- TRBJ1-6 many TRBV7-2 CASSPTGLGNSPLHF TGTGCCAGCAGCCCAACAGGGTTAGGTAATTCACCCCTCCACTTT